These 17 T cell receptor beta chains were all obtained from the same sample, sequenced in a study of blood T cell repertoires in COVID-19. Produced via immunoSEQ multiplex PCR; TCRdb's table is partial and in-frame only. The table shows under 140,000 clones, with around 90% occurring only once. Input material: peripheral blood. Receptors were obtained from a human donor in a cohort sampled during active COVID-19.

This chain connects TRBV27 to TRBJ2-7; 9 positions agree with TRBD2. This CDR3 has 14 amino acids. The germline V gene has CDR1 MNHEY and CDR2 SMNVEV (reference sequence). J gave up 3 bases and V 6 bases, and 6 bases lay outside the gene matches. The CDR3 coding sequence is TGTGCCAGCAGCCGACGGACTAGCGTCTACGAGCAGTACTTC. Translation: CASSRRTSVYEQYF.

V is TRBV4-1 and J is TRBJ1-1; 9 bases match TRBD1. Per the germline V gene, CDR1 is MGHRA and CDR2 is YSYEKL. J gave up 8 bases and V 2 bases, and 12 bases lay outside the gene matches. This CDR3 region has 16 residues. DNA of the CDR3: TGCGCCAGCAGCCAAATCCTAGGACAGGGGAAAAACGAAGCTTTCTTT. It specifies CASSQILGQGKNEAFF.

This clone was recorded once. The genes are TRBV6-6 and TRBJ1-5, with 8 bases identical to TRBD1. The CDR3 has 15 residues. Losses at the gene ends were 6 bases for V and 6 bases for J; bases not matched to a gene: 10. Germline V gives CDR1 MNHNY, CDR2 SVGAGI (reference sequence). The chain's CDR3 is CASRPQGQGVQPQHF. CDR3 coding DNA: TGTGCCAGCAGACCACAAGGACAGGGCGTTCAGCCCCAGCATTTT.

The chain employs TRBV4-2 and TRBJ1-1; D gene uncertain. Trimming pared 1 base from V and 0 bases from J, leaving 9 bases between. There are 15 residues in the CDR3. Germline V lookup: CDR1 LGHNA, CDR2 YNFKEQ. CDR3 in DNA: TGTGCCAGCAGCCAAGGAGAGAAAATGAACACTGAAGCTTTCTTT. This codes for CASSQGEKMNTEAFF.

The chain links TRBV2 to TRBJ1-1, with D possibly matching TRBD1 (6 bases). The CDR3 spans 11 residues. Germline V lookup: CDR1 SNHLY, CDR2 FYNNEI. Trimming took 6 bases from V and 7 from J, leaving 9 bases between them. The CDR3 protein is CASRWTVEAFF. CDR3 DNA: TGTGCCAGCAGATGGACAGTTGAAGCTTTCTTT. Full variable domain (rest looked up from reference TRBV2 and TRBJ1-1): EPEVTQTPSHQVTQMGQEVILRCVPISNHLYFYWYRQILGQKVEFLVSFYNNEISEKSEIFDDQFSVERPDGSNFTLKIRSTKLEDSAMYFCASRWTVEAFFGQGTRLTVV.

The CDR3 reads CASSLSGEPYEQYF. CDR3 nucleotide sequence: TGTGCCAGCAGTCTGAGCGGGGAACCCTACGAGCAGTACTTC. The rearrangement joins TRBV28 to TRBJ2-7; 7 bases match TRBD2. J gave up 2 bases and V 5 bases, and 6 bases lay outside the gene matches. There are 14 residues in the CDR3. Germline V gives CDR1 MDHEN, CDR2 SYDVKM. Full variable domain (rest looked up from reference TRBV28 and TRBJ2-7): DVKVTQSSRYLVKRTGEKVFLECVQDMDHENMFWYRQDPGLGLRLIYFSYDVKMKEKGDIPEGYSVSREKKERFSLILESASTNQTSMYLCASSLSGEPYEQYFGPGTRLTVT.

The genes are TRBV5-1 and TRBJ2-3; the match to TRBD2 covers 8 bases. Unmatched junction bases numbered 6, after V lost 0 bases and J lost 3 bases. CDR3 size: 16 residues. The germline V gene encodes CDR1 SGHRS and CDR2 YFSETQ. In DNA, the CDR3 is TGCGCCAGCAGCTTGGCGGGGGGGCAAATGACAGATACGCAGTATTTT. It specifies CASSLAGGQMTDTQYF.

The chain carries TRBV5-1 and TRBJ2-6; 7 nucleotides match TRBD1. Per germline, CDR1 SGHRS and CDR2 YFSETQ. The trim removed 4 bases at V and 2 bases at J, leaving 3 bases unmatched. The CDR3 runs to 15 residues. CDR3 sequence: CASSPGGPGANVLTF. The CDR3 nucleotides are TGCGCCAGCAGCCCAGGGGGTCCTGGGGCCAACGTCCTGACTTTC.

The J gene is TRBJ1-2, the V gene TRBV5-4, with TRBD1 identical over 9 bases. This CDR3 has 16 amino acids. The ends lost 4 bases at V and 4 bases at J; junction bases unmatched: 11. CDR1 SGHNT and CDR2 YYREEE come from the germline V gene (reference sequence). CDR3 DNA sequence: TGTGCCAGCAGCCTATCGACAGGGGGAAGTCCCTATGGCTACACCTTC. Its protein product is CASSLSTGGSPYGYTF.

V gene TRBV5-4 combines with J gene TRBJ2-3, with 7 bases identical to TRBD2. V lost 7 bases, J lost 0 bases, and 11 bases stayed unmatched. Germline CDR1 and CDR2: SGHNT and YYREEE (reference sequence). The CDR3 runs 16 residues. In DNA, the CDR3 is TGTGCCAGCCACTTTTGGGCGGGAGCTAGCACAGATACGCAGTATTTT. This encodes CASHFWAGASTDTQYF.

V and J are TRBV3-1 (or the pseudogene TRBV3-2) and TRBJ1-2; a possible D gene is TRBD1 (5 bases). The CDR3 is made up of 16 amino acids. The V end was cut by 1 base, the J end by 6 bases, with 18 bases between. Germline V CDR1 and CDR2: LGHDT, YNNKEL (reference sequence). CDR3 DNA: TGTGCCAGCAGCCAAGTCCCCGGGGGACTGCAAAATGGCTACACCTTC. Translating gives CASSQVPGGLQNGYTF.

The chain is built from TRBV10-3 and TRBJ2-1, with 7 bases matching TRBD1. Germline values: CDR1 ENHRY, CDR2 SYGVKD. J lost 3 bases, V lost 0 bases, and 5 bases had no gene match. The CDR3 extends over 16 amino acids. CDR3 amino acids: CAISESEGADYNEQFF. The CDR3 DNA follows: TGTGCCATCAGTGAGTCTGAGGGGGCCGACTACAATGAGCAGTTCTTC.

This clone appeared a few times. The chain links TRBV5-6 to TRBJ1-2, with D possibly being TRBD1 (5 bases). V was pared by 0 bases and J by 4 bases, with 10 bases between. The CDR3 is made up of 14 amino acids. The germline gives CDR1 SGHDT, CDR2 YYEEEE. CDR3 residues: CASSLAGSIYGYTF. The CDR3 coding sequence is TGTGCCAGCAGCTTGGCAGGGTCTATCTATGGCTACACCTTC.

V gene TRBV19 combines with J gene TRBJ1-4; tentative D call: TRBD1 (5 bases). Germline CDR1 reads LNHDA; CDR2 reads SQIVND (reference sequence). The CDR3 length is 13 residues. V was pared by 6 bases and J by 4 bases, with 9 bases between. CDR3 nucleotides: TGTGCCAGTAGGACAGCGAATAATGAAAAACTGTTTTTT. It is translated as CASRTANNEKLFF.

The genes are TRBV14 and TRBJ1-2; D is possibly TRBD1 (6 bases). This CDR3 comprises 13 residues. V lost 4 bases and J lost 3, with 9 bases in between. Germline CDR1 is SGHDN and CDR2 is FVKESK. CDR3 amino acids: CASSPRQDYGYTF. In DNA, the CDR3 is TGTGCCAGCAGCCCCCGACAGGACTATGGCTACACCTTC.

The genes are TRBV19 and TRBJ1-5, with a tentative D call TRBD1 (6 bases). The V gene's germline CDR1 is LNHDA and CDR2 SQIVND (reference sequence). This CDR3 has 16 amino acids. V was clipped by 4 bases and J by 6 bases, with 19 bases between them. The chain's CDR3 is CASSTGQVRYFQPQHF. The CDR3, as DNA: TGTGCCAGTAGTACGGGACAAGTGAGGTATTTTCAGCCCCAGCATTTT.

The rearrangement joins TRBV30 to TRBJ1-1; 7 nucleotides agree with TRBD1. V lost 6 bases, J lost 3 bases, and 7 bases stayed unmatched. Germline-derived CDR1 and CDR2 are GTSNPN and SVGIG (reference sequence). CDR3 length: 13 residues. CDR3 DNA sequence: TGTGCCTGTCGGGACAGAAGGTACACTGAAGCTTTCTTT. Translated: CACRDRRYTEAFF.